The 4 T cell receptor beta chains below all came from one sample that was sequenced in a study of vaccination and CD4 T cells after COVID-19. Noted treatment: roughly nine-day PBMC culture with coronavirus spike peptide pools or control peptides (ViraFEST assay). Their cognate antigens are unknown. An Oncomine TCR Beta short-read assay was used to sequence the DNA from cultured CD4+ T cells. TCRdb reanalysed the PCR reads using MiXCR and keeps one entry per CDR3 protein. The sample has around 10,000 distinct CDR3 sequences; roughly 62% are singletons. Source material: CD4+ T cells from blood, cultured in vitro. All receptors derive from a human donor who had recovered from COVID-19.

CDR3 sequence (DNA): TGCAGTGCTAGAGATGGCGGGCCGAACACTGAAGCTTTCTTT. Translating it yields CSARDGGPNTEAFF. The chain recombines TRBV20-1 with TRBJ1-1; unclear D gene. With 0 bases removed from V and 1 base from J, the gap between germline ends came to 9 bases. The CDR3 runs to 14 residues. CDR1 is DFQATT and CDR2 is SNEGSKA in the germline V gene (reference sequence).

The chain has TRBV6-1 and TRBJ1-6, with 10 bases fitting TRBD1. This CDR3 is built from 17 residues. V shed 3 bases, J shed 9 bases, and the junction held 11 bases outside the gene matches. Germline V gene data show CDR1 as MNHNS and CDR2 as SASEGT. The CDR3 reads CASSDPQDRGPTSPLHF. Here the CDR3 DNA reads TGTGCCAGCAGTGACCCGCAAGACAGGGGGCCTACTTCACCCCTCCACTTT.

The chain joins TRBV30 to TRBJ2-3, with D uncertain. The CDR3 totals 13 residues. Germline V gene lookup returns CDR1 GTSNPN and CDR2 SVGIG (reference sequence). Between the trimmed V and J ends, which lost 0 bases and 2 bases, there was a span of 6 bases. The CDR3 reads CAWSVGHTDTQYF. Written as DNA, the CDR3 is TGTGCCTGGAGTGTAGGGCACACAGATACGCAGTATTTT.

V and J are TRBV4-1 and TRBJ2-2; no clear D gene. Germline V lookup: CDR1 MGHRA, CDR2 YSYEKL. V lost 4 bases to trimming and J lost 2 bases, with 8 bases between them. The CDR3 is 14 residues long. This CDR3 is CASSPGPNTGELFF. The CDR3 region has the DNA TGCGCCAGCAGCCCTGGTCCTAACACCGGGGAGCTGTTTTTT.